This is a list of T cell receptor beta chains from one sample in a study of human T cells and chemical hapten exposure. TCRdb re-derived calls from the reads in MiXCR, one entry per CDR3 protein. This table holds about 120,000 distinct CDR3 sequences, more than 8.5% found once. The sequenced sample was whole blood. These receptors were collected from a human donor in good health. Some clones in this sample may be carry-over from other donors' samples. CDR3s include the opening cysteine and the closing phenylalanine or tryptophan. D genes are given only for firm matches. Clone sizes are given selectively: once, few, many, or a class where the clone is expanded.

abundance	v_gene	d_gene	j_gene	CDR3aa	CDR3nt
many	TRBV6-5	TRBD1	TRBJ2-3	CASSYSTGIPDTQYF	TGTGCCAGCAGTTACTCGACAGGGATCCCCGATACGCAGTATTTT
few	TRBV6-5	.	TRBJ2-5	CASSYGLAQYF	TGTGCCAGCAGTTACGGTCTAGCCCAGTACTTC
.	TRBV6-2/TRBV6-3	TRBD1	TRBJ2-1	CASRPGTGLDEQFF	TGTGCCAGCAGGCCCGGGACAGGCCTCGATGAGCAGTTCTTC
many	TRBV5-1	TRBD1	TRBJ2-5	CASSLGTDPRGPKETQYF	TGCGCCAGCAGCCTAGGGACGGACCCTAGGGGGCCGAAAGAGACCCAGTACTTC
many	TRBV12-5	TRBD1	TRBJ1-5	CASGTPAGTGVLAGNQPQHF	TGTGCTAGTGGTACGCCGGCCGGGACAGGGGTGTTAGCAGGCAATCAGCCCCAGCATTTT
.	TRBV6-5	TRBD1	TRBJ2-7	CASSSPGQGYEQYF	TGTGCCAGCTCTTCGCCGGGACAGGGATACGAGCAGTACTTC
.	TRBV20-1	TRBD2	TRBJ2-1	CSARDLAGETVVRDNEQFF	TGCAGTGCTAGAGATCTAGCGGGAGAGACGGTCGTTCGGGACAATGAGCAGTTCTTC
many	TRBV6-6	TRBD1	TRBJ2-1	CASSSSPRQGFGDEQFF	TGTGCCAGCAGTTCCTCCCCTAGACAGGGTTTTGGGGATGAGCAGTTCTTC
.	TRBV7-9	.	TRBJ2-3	CASRPVSGGLTDTQYF	TGTGCCAGCAGACCCGTGTCGGGGGGCCTAACAGATACGCAGTATTTT
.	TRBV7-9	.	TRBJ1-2	CASSLPGAPGYTF	TGTGCCAGCAGCTTACCGGGGGCGCCTGGCTACACCTTC
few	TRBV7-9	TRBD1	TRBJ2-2	CASRTGANTGELFF	TGTGCCAGCAGGACAGGGGCGAACACCGGGGAGCTGTTTTTT
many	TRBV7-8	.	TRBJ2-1	CASSTGQHNEQFF	TGTGCCAGCAGCACGGGACAACACAATGAGCAGTTCTTC
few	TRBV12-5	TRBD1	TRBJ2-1	CASGLVLGQGASEQFF	TGTGCTAGTGGTTTGGTACTGGGACAGGGGGCATCTGAGCAGTTCTTC
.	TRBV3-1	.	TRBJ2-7	CASSQGGGRGEQYF	TGTGCCAGCAGCCAAGGAGGGGGACGGGGCGAGCAGTACTTC